The clone carrying this T cell receptor (beta chain) was counted a single time. What it recognizes is unknown. Donors had no other autoimmune disease or infection in four weeks. PCR was run on genomic DNA. A primer set of 30 forward and 13 reverse primers amplified the CDR3. TCRdb called the multiplex PCR reads again in MiXCR, with one record for every CDR3 protein. The sample consists of a few hundred thousand distinct CDR3 sequences, approximately 50% of them appearing once. The data were taken from a study of type 1 and type 2 diabetes patients. At the level of the study: T cells were magnetically sorted from PBMCs as CD4+ or CD8+ subsets.

General study findings and limits: Groups were not age- or gender-matched, which may bias interpretation.

This CDR3 spans 15 amino acids. V gave up 3 bases and J gave up 2 bases; unmatched junction bases: 8. Per germline, CDR1 DFQATT and CDR2 SNEGSKA (reference sequence). The sequence derives from a man younger than 30 with type 2 diabetes. The specimen sequenced was peripheral blood mononuclear cells (PBMCs). The chain has TRBV20-1 and TRBJ2-7; 9 nucleotides line up with TRBD2. In DNA, the CDR3 is TGCAGTGCTAGTGAGACTAGCGGAGACCCCTACGAGCAGTACTTC. Its translation: CSASETSGDPYEQYF.